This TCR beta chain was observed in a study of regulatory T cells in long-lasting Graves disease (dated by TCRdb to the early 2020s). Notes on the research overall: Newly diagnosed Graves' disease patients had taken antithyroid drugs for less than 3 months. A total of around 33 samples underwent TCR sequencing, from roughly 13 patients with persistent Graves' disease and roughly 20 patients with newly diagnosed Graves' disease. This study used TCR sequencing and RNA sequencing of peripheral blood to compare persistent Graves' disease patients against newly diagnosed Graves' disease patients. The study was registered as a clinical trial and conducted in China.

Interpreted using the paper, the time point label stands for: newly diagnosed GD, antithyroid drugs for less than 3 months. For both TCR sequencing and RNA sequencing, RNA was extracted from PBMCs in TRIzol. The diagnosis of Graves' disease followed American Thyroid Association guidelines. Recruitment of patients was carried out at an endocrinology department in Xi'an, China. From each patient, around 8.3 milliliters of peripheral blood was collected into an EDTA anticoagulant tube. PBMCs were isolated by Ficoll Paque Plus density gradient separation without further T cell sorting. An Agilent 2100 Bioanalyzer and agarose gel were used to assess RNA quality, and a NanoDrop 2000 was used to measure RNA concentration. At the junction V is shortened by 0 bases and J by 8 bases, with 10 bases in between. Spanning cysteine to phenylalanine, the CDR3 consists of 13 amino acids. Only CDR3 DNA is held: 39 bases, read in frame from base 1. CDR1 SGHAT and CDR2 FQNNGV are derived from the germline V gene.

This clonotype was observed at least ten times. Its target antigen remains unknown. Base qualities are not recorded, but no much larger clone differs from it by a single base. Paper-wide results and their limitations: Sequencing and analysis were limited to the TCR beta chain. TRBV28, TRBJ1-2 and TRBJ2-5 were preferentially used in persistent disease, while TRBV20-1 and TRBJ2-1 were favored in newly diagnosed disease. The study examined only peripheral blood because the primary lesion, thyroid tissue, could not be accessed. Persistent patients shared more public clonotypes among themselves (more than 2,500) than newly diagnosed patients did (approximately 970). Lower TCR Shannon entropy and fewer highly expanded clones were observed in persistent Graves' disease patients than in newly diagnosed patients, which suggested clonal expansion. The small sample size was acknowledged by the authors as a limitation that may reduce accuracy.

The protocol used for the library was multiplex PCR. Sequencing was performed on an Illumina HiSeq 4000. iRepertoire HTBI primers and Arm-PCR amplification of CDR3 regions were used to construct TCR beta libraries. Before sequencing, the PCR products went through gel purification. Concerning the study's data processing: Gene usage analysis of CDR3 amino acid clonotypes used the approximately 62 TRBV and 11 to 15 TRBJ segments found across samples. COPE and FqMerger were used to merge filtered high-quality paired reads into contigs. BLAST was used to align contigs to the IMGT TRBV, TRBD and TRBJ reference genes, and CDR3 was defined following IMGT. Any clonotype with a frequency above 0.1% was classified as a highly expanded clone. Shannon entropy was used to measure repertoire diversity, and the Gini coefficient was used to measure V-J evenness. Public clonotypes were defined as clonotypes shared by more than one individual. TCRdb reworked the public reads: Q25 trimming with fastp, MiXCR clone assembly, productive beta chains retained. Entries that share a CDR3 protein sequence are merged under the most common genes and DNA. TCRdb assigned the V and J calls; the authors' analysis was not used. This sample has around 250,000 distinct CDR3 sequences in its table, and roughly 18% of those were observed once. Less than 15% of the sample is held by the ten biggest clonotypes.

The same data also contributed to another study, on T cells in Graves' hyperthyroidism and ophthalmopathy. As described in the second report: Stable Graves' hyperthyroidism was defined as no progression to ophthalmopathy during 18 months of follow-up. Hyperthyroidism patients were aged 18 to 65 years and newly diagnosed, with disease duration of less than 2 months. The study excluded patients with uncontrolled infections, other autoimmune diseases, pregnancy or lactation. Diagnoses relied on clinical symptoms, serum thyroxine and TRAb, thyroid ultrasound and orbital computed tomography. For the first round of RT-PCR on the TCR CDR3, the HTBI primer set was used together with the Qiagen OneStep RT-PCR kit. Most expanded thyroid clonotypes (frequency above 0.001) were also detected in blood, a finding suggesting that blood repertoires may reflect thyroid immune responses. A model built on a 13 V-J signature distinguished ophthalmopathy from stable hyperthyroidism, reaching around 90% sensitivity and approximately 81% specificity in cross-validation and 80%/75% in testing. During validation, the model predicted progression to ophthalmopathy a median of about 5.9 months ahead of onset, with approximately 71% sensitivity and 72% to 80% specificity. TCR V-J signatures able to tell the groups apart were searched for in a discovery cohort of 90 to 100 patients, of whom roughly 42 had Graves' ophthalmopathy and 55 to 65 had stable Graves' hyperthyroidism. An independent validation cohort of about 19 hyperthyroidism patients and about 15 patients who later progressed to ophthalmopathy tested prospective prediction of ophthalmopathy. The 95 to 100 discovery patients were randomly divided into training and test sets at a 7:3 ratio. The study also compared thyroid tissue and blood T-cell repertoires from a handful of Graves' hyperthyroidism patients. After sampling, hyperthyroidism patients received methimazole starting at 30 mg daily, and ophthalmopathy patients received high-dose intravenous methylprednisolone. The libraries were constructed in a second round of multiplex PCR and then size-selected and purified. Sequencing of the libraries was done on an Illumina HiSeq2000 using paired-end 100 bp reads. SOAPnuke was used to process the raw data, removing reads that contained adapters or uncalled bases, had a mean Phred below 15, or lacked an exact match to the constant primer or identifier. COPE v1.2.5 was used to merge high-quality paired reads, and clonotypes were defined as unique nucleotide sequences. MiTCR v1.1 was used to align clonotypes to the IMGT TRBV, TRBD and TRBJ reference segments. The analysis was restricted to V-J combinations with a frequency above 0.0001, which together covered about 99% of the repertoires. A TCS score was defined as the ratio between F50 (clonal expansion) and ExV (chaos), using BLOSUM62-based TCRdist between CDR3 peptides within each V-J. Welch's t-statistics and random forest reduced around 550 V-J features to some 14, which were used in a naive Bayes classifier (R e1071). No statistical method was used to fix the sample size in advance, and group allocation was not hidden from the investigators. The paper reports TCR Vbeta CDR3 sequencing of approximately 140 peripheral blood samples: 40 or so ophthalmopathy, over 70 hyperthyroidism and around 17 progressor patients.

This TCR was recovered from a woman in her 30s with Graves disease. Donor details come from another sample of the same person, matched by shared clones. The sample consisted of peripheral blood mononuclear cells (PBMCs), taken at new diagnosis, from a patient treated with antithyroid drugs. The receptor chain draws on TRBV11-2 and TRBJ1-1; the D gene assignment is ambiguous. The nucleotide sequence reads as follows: TGTGCCAGCAGCTTAGATCCCCTCGTAGAAGCTTTCTTT. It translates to CASSLDPLVEAFF.